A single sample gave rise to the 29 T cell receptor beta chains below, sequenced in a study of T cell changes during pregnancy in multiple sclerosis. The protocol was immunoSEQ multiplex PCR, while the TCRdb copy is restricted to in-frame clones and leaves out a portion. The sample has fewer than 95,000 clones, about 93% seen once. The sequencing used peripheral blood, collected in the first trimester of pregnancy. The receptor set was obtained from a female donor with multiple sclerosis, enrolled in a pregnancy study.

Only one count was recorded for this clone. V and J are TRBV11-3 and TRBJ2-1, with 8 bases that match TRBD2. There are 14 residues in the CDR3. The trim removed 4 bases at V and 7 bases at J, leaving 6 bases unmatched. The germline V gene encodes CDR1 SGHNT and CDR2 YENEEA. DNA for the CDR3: TGTGCCAGCAGCTCGTTAGCGGGGTCTAATGAGCAGTTCTTC. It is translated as CASSSLAGSNEQFF.

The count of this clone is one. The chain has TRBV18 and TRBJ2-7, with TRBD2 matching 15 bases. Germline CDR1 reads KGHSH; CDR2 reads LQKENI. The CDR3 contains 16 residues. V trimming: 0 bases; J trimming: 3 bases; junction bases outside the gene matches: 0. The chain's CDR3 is CASSPPGLAGGYEQYF. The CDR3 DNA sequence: TGTGCCAGCTCACCACCGGGACTAGCGGGGGGCTACGAGCAGTACTTC. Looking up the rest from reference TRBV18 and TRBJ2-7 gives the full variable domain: NAGVMQNPRHLVRRRGQEARLRCSPMKGHSHVYWYRQLPEEGLKFMVYLQKENIIDESGMPKERFSAEFPKEGPSILRIQQVVRGDSAAYFCASSPPGLAGGYEQYFGPGTRLTVT.

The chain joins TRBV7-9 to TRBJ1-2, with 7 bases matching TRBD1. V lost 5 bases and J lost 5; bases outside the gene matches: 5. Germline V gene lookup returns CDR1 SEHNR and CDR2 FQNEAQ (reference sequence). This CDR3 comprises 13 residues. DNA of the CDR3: TGTGCCAGCAGCCCAGGGGGTTTTTATGGCTACACCTTC. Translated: CASSPGGFYGYTF.

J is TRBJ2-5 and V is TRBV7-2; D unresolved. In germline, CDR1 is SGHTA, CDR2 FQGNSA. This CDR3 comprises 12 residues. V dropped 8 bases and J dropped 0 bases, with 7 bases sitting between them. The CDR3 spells CASSRYQETQYF. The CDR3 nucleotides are TGTGCCAGCTCGCGGTACCAAGAGACCCAGTACTTC.

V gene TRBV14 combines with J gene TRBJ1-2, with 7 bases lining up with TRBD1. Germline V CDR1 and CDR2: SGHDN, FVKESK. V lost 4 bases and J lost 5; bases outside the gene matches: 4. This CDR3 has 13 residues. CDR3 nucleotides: TGTGCCAGCAGCCTCGACAGGGTTTATGGCTACACCTTC. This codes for CASSLDRVYGYTF.

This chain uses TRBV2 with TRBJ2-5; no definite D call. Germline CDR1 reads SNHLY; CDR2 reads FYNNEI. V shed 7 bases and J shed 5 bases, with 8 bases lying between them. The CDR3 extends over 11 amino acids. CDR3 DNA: TGTGCCAGCACCGTAGAGGAGACCCAGTACTTC. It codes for CASTVEETQYF.

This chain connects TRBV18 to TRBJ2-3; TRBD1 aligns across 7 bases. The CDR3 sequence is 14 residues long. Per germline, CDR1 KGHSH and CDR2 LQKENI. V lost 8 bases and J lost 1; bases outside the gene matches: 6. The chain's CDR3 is CASLQGVGTDTQYF. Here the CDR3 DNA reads TGTGCCAGCCTTCAGGGGGTGGGCACAGATACGCAGTATTTT.

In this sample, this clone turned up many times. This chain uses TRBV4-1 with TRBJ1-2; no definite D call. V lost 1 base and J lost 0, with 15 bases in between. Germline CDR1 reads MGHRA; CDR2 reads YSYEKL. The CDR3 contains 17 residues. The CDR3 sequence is CASSQVDMGFSNYGYTF. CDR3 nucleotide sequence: TGCGCCAGCAGCCAAGTAGACATGGGTTTCTCTAACTATGGCTACACCTTC.

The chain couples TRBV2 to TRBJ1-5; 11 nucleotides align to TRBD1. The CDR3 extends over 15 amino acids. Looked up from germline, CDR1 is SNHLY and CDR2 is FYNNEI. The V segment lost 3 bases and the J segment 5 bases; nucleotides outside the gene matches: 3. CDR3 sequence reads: CASSEGQGGHQPQHF. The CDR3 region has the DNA TGTGCCAGCAGTGAGGGACAGGGGGGTCATCAGCCCCAGCATTTT.

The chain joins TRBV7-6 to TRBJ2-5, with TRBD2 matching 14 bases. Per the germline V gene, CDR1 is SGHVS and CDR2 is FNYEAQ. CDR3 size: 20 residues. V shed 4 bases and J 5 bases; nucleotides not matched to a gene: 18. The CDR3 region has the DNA TGTGCCAGCAGCTCTATAGTAGCCTCCCGGACTAGCGGGGGGACGGAGACCCAGTACTTC. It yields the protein CASSSIVASRTSGGTETQYF.

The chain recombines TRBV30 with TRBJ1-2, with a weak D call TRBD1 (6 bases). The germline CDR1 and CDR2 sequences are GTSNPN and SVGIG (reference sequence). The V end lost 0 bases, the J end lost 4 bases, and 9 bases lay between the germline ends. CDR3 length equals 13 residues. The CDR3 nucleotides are TGTGCCTGGAGTGTACAGGGCAGCTATGGCTACACCTTC. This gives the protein CAWSVQGSYGYTF.

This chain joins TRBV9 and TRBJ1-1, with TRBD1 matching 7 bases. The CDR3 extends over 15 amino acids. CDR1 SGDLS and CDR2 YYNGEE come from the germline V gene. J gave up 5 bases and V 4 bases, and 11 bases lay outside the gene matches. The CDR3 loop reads CASSPPGTDATEAFF. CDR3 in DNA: TGTGCCAGCAGCCCCCCCGGGACAGATGCTACTGAAGCTTTCTTT.

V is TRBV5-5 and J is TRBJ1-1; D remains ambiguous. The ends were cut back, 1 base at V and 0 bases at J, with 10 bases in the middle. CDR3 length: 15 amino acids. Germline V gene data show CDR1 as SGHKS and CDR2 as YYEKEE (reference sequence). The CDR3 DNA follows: TGTGCCAGCAGCTTGTTGGCCCAGATGAACACTGAAGCTTTCTTT. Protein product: CASSLLAQMNTEAFF.

Here the CDR3 DNA reads TGTGCCACCAGCAGAAGTCCCAACGGACTATACAATGAGCAGTTCTTC. As protein: CATSRSPNGLYNEQFF. The chain links TRBV15 to TRBJ2-1, with a tentative D call TRBD2 (6 bases). The V end lost 2 bases, the J end lost 4 bases, and 15 bases lay between the germline ends. CDR1 LNHNV and CDR2 YYDKDF come from the germline V gene (reference sequence). This CDR3 is built from 16 residues.

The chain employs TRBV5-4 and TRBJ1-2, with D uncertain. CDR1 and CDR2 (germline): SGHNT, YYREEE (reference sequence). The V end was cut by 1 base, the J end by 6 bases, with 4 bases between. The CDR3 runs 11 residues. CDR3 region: CASSLTDGYTF. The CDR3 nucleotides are TGTGCCAGCAGCTTGACGGATGGCTACACCTTC.

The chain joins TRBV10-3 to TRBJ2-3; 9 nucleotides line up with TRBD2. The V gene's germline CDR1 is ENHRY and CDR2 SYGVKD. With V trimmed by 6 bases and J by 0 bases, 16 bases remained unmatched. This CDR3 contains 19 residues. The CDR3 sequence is CAISEPTSGAQPSTDTQYF. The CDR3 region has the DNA TGTGCCATCAGCGAACCGACTAGCGGCGCCCAGCCTAGCACAGATACGCAGTATTTT.

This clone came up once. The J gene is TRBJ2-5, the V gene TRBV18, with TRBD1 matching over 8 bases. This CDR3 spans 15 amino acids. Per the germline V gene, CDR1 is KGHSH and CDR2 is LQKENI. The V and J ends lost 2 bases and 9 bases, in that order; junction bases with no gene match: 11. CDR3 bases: TGTGCCAGCTCACCATCTCTGGACAGGGTAGGGCCCCAGTACTTC. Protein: CASSPSLDRVGPQYF.

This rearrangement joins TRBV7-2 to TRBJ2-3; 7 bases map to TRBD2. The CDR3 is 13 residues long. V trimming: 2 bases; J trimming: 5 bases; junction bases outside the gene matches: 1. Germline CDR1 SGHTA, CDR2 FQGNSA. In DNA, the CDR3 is TGTGCCAGCAGCTTAACGGGGGGAGATACGCAGTATTTT. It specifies CASSLTGGDTQYF.

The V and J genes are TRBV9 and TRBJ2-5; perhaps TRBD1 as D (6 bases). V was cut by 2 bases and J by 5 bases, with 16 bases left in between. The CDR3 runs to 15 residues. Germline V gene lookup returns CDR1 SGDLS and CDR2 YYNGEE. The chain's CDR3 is CASSVAPTDRETQYF. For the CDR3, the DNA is TGTGCCAGCAGCGTTGCCCCGACAGACAGGGAGACCCAGTACTTC.

The CDR3 loop is CASSVGVAGSQETQYF. CDR3 sequence (DNA): TGTGCCAGCAGCGTAGGAGTAGCGGGGTCTCAAGAGACCCAGTACTTC. This sequence joins TRBV9 and TRBJ2-5, with TRBD2 matching over 8 bases. Looked up from germline, CDR1 is SGDLS and CDR2 is YYNGEE. The CDR3 runs 16 residues. Germline trimming cut 0 bases from V and 2 bases from J; bases unmatched to any gene: 6.

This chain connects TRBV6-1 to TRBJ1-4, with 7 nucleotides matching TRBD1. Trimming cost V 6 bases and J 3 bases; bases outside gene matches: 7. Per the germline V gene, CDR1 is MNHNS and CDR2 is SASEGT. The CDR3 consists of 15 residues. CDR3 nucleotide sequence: TGTGCCAGCAGGGACTTAGGGGGCTCTAATGAAAAACTGTTTTTT. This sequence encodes CASRDLGGSNEKLFF.

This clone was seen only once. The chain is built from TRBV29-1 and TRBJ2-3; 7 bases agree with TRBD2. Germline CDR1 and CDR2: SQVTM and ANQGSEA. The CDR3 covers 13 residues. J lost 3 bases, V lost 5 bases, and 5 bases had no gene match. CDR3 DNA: TGCAGCGTTAGGACTAGGCTGACAGATACGCAGTATTTT. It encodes CSVRTRLTDTQYF.

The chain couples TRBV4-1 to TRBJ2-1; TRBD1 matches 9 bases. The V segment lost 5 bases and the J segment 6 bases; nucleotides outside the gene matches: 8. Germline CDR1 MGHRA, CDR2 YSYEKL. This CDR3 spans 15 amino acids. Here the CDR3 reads CASSYGTGSGNEQFF. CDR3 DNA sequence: TGCGCCAGCAGCTACGGGACAGGGAGCGGCAATGAGCAGTTCTTC.

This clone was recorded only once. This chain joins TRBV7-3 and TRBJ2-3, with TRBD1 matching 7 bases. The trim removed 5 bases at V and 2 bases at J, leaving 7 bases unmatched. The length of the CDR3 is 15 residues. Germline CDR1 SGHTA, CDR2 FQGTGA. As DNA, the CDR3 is TGTGCCAGCAGCGCTAGACAGGGATTCACAGATACGCAGTATTTT. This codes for CASSARQGFTDTQYF.

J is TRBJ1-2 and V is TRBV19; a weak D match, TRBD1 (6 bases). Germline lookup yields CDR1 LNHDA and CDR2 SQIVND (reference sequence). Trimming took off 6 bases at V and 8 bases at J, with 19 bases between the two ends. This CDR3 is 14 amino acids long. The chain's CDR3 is CASREQGGNRGYTF. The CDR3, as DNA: TGTGCCAGTAGGGAACAGGGAGGGAATAGGGGCTACACCTTC.

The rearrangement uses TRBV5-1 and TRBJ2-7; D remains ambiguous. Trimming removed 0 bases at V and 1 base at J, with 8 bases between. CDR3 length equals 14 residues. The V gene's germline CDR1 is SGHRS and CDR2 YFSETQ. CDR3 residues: CASSLEHGSYEQYF. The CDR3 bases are TGCGCCAGCAGCTTGGAGCACGGTTCCTACGAGCAGTACTTC.

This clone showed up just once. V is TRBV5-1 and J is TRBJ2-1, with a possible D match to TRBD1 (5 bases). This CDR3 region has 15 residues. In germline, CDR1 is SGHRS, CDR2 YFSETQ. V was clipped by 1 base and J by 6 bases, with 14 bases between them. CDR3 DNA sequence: TGCGCCAGCAGCTTGCCCGGACAATATATCAATGAGCAGTTCTTC. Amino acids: CASSLPGQYINEQFF.

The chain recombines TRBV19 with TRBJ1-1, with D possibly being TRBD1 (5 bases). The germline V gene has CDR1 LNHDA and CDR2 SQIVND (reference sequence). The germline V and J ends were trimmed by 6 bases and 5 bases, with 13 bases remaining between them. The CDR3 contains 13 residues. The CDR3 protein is CASRETVGTEAFF. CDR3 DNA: TGTGCCAGTAGGGAGACAGTTGGTACTGAAGCTTTCTTT.

The CDR3 sequence is CASSIGGASGASREQFF. The CDR3 coding sequence is TGTGCCAGTAGTATAGGGGGGGCTAGCGGGGCCTCGCGGGAGCAGTTCTTC. The chain joins TRBV19 to TRBJ2-1; 9 positions match TRBD2. This CDR3 has 17 amino acids. J was trimmed by 10 bases and V by 1 base; bases with no gene match: 14. In germline, CDR1 is LNHDA, CDR2 SQIVND (reference sequence).